These 23 T cell receptor beta chains came from one sample sequenced in a study of beta chain features in type 1 diabetes. Expressed TCRB transcripts were sequenced because the entire RNA isolate underwent reverse transcription. The method was immunoSEQ multiplex PCR; TCRdb's version includes in-frame clones alone and lacks a portion of them. The sample carries about 930,000 clones, under 20% recorded once. The sequenced sample was naive CD4+ T cells from blood. These receptors came from a woman between 18 and 30 years old in good health.

J is TRBJ2-1 and V is TRBV9; 9 bases align to TRBD2. Germline V lookup: CDR1 SGDLS, CDR2 YYNGEE. This CDR3 spans 17 amino acids. With V trimmed by 4 bases and J by 6 bases, 14 bases remained unmatched. In nucleotides, the CDR3 is TGTGCCAGCAGCCCCGCGAAGGGACTAGCTTTCCTCAATGAGCAGTTCTTC. This sequence encodes CASSPAKGLAFLNEQFF.

The genes are TRBV4-2 and TRBJ1-2; D perhaps matches TRBD1 (6 bases). The CDR3 length is 17 residues. Germline assignment: CDR1 LGHNA and CDR2 YNFKEQ. V shed 4 bases and J shed 1 base, with 19 bases lying between them. This chain's CDR3 is CASSPWDTDFNNYGYTF. The CDR3 nucleotides are TGTGCCAGCAGCCCGTGGGACACGGACTTCAATAACTATGGCTACACCTTC.

This sequence joins TRBV7-9 and TRBJ1-2, with TRBD1 matching over 7 bases. The germline gives CDR1 SEHNR, CDR2 FQNEAQ (reference sequence). The ends lost 0 bases at V and 0 bases at J; junction bases unmatched: 7. CDR3 length: 17 residues. Here the CDR3 DNA reads TGTGCCAGCAGCTTAGCTTACCGGGACAGACCTAACTATGGCTACACCTTC. Residues: CASSLAYRDRPNYGYTF.

This clone was seen a few times. The rearrangement uses TRBV19 and TRBJ2-2, with D possibly matching TRBD1 (6 bases). The V end was cut by 9 bases, the J end by 3 bases, with 8 bases between. The CDR3 runs to 12 residues. Germline CDR1 LNHDA, CDR2 SQIVND (reference sequence). CDR3 region: CASNRDTGELFF. The CDR3, as DNA: TGTGCCAGCAACAGGGACACCGGGGAGCTGTTTTTT. The full variable domain, rest sourced from reference TRBV19 and TRBJ2-2, is DGGITQSPKYLFRKEGQNVTLSCEQNLNHDAMYWYRQDPGQGLRLIYYSQIVNDFQKGDIAEGYSVSREKKESFPLTVTSAQKNPTAFYLCASNRDTGELFFGEGSRLTVL.

This chain links TRBV5-6 with TRBJ2-1, with TRBD1 matching over 7 bases. Germline CDR1 and CDR2: SGHDT and YYEEEE. Trimming removed 3 bases from V and 2 bases from J; junction bases left unmatched: 8. The CDR3 spans 16 residues. The CDR3 region has the DNA TGTGCCAGCAGCTCGCTACAGGGGAGTACCTACAATGAGCAGTTCTTC. This translates into CASSSLQGSTYNEQFF.

This clone showed up just a few times. V gene TRBV7-9 combines with J gene TRBJ2-1; a possible D gene is TRBD2 (6 bases). Looked up from germline, CDR1 is SEHNR and CDR2 is FQNEAQ (reference sequence). The V end lost 1 base, the J end lost 6 bases, and 13 bases lay between the germline ends. The CDR3 loop spans 15 amino acids. The CDR3 spells CASSLGVLATNEQFF. CDR3 nucleotides: TGTGCCAGCAGCTTAGGGGTGCTAGCGACCAATGAGCAGTTCTTC.

The V and J genes are TRBV4-2 and TRBJ2-3; the match to TRBD1 covers 8 bases. CDR1 is LGHNA, CDR2 YNFKEQ, per germline. CDR3 length: 18 amino acids. V shed 4 bases, J shed 2 bases, and the junction held 14 bases outside the gene matches. CDR3 protein: CASSRGPGQGFFTDTQYF. CDR3 sequence (DNA): TGTGCCAGCAGCCGAGGTCCAGGACAGGGTTTTTTCACAGATACGCAGTATTTT.

In its sample, this clone was seen a few times. V and J are TRBV4-1 and TRBJ2-2; no clear D gene. Germline V gene sequence: CDR1 MGHRA, CDR2 YSYEKL. V was cut by 4 bases and J by 6 bases, with 12 bases left in between. This CDR3 has 14 residues. The CDR3 DNA reads as TGCGCCAGCAGCCCTGTTGGTCCGGCCGGGGAGCTGTTTTTT. It encodes CASSPVGPAGELFF.

This clone was found a few times. The chain combines TRBV28 with TRBJ2-7; D possibly corresponds to TRBD1 (5 bases). The germline V gene encodes CDR1 MDHEN and CDR2 SYDVKM. The CDR3 covers 18 residues. V lost 4 bases to trimming and J lost 3 bases, with 25 bases between them. The CDR3 DNA reads TGTGCCAGCAGTTCGACAGACGCCAGAAGCTCATTCCTCTACGAGCAGTACTTC. The encoded protein is CASSSTDARSSFLYEQYF.

This clone was observed a few times. This sample also contains other DNA sequences that code for the same CDR3. V is TRBV7-2 and J is TRBJ2-1; perhaps D is TRBD1 or TRBD2 (5 bases each). The CDR3 loop spans 15 amino acids. V gave up 6 bases and J gave up 3 bases, with 15 bases separating them. Germline values: CDR1 SGHTA, CDR2 FQGNSA. The CDR3 DNA reads as TGTGCCAGCAGTTTGGCCCGGGGCCTCTACAATGAGCAGTTCTTC. Translated, it gives CASSLARGLYNEQFF.

The V gene is TRBV29-1, the J gene TRBJ2-1; 9 positions agree with TRBD1. Germline lookup yields CDR1 SQVTM and CDR2 ANQGSEA. This CDR3 contains 17 residues. After removal of 0 bases from V and 4 bases from J, the junction contained 10 bases not matched to a gene. The CDR3 reads CSVEEYRGQSTYNEQFF. CDR3 bases: TGCAGCGTTGAAGAATACAGGGGGCAATCAACATACAATGAGCAGTTCTTC.

The V and J genes are TRBV20-1 and TRBJ2-1; maybe TRBD1 (5 bases). Per germline, CDR1 DFQATT and CDR2 SNEGSKA (reference sequence). V lost 6 bases, J lost 14 bases, and 17 bases lay in between. The CDR3 is 11 amino acids. CDR3 nucleotides: TGCAGTGCATCCCCCGAGGCAGGGAAGTTCTTC. It codes for CSASPEAGKFF.

The rearrangement joins TRBV5-6 to TRBJ2-6; 7 bases map to TRBD2. Germline CDR1 is SGHDT and CDR2 is YYEEEE. This CDR3 spans 16 amino acids. Losses at the gene ends were 4 bases for V and 0 bases for J; bases not matched to a gene: 4. The CDR3 loop is CASSPGGASGANVLTF. CDR3 nucleotide sequence: TGTGCCAGCAGCCCGGGGGGAGCCTCTGGGGCCAACGTCCTGACTTTC.

This sequence joins TRBV9 and TRBJ2-7, with 11 nucleotides matching TRBD2. Germline CDR1 is SGDLS and CDR2 is YYNGEE. The CDR3 spans 19 residues. The V segment lost 4 bases and the J segment 0 bases; nucleotides outside the gene matches: 15. The CDR3 protein is CASSLSKSSGTSGSYEQYF. CDR3 DNA sequence: TGTGCCAGCAGCTTATCCAAATCTTCCGGGACTAGCGGCTCCTACGAGCAGTACTTC. Based on the CDR3 plus reference TRBV9 and TRBJ2-7, the full variable domain is DSGVTQTPKHLITATGQRVTLRCSPRSGDLSVYWYQQSLDQGLQFLIQYYNGEERAKGNILERFSAQQFPDLHSELNLSSLELGDSALYFCASSLSKSSGTSGSYEQYFGPGTRLTVT.

In DNA, the CDR3 is TGTGCCAGCAGCTTTCCCGTAGGCCGAAAGCTAGCGGGAGTTGGCGGGGAGCTGTTTTTT. Protein: CASSFPVGRKLAGVGGELFF. The V call is TRBV5-8, the J call TRBJ2-2, with 10 bases lining up with TRBD2. The trim removed 2 bases at V and 7 bases at J, leaving 20 bases unmatched. Germline V gene lookup returns CDR1 SGHTS and CDR2 YDEGEE. CDR3 size: 20 residues.

The V call is TRBV6-5, the J call TRBJ2-5; 7 nucleotides agree with TRBD2. The germline V gene encodes CDR1 MNHEY and CDR2 SVGAGI. CDR3 size: 13 residues. V lost 5 bases, J lost 7 bases, and 7 bases stayed unmatched. CDR3 region: CASSEGGGSTQYF. In DNA form, the CDR3 reads TGTGCCAGCAGTGAAGGCGGGGGTTCGACCCAGTACTTC.

The rearrangement uses TRBV19 and TRBJ2-1; D might be TRBD1 (6 bases). The V end was cut by 3 bases, the J end by 8 bases, with 8 bases between. In germline, CDR1 is LNHDA, CDR2 SQIVND (reference sequence). The CDR3 totals 12 residues. The CDR3 here is CASSITGYEQFF. The CDR3 nucleotides are TGTGCCAGTAGTATTACAGGGTATGAGCAGTTCTTC.

J is TRBJ1-5 and V is TRBV19; D is undetermined. Between the trimmed V and J ends, which lost 9 bases and 6 bases, there was a span of 15 bases. Germline V gene data show CDR1 as LNHDA and CDR2 as SQIVND (reference sequence). This CDR3 region has 13 residues. Here the CDR3 DNA reads TGTGCCAGCGCTTTCTGGGGAGCTCAGCCCCAGCATTTT. Translated: CASAFWGAQPQHF.

This clone was detected a few times. At the DNA level, this CDR3 is encoded by other sequences in the same sample as well. The gene calls are TRBV7-9 and TRBJ1-2; D is unclear. Germline assignment: CDR1 SEHNR and CDR2 FQNEAQ (reference sequence). Deletions cut 1 base from V and 7 bases from J, with 4 bases between. The CDR3 is 11 residues long. The CDR3, as DNA: TGTGCCAGCAGCTTAGACTCTGGCTACACCTTC. This translates into CASSLDSGYTF.

The chain joins TRBV7-3 to TRBJ2-1; possible D gene TRBD1, 5 bases. The CDR3 has 12 residues. The germline V gene encodes CDR1 SGHTA and CDR2 FQGTGA. V lost 4 bases, J lost 12 bases, and 13 bases lay in between. CDR3 sequence (DNA): TGTGCCAGCAGCTCATCTTCAGGGTCGCAGTTCTTC. Amino acid sequence: CASSSSSGSQFF.

This chain connects TRBV6-6 to TRBJ2-3; D unclear. V was shortened by 2 bases and J by 2 bases, with 11 bases between the two germline ends. Germline assignment: CDR1 MNHNY and CDR2 SVGAGI (reference sequence). The CDR3 is 15 residues long. Written as DNA, the CDR3 is TGTGCCAGCAGTTACCAAGGCTTGGCCACAGATACGCAGTATTTT. Residues: CASSYQGLATDTQYF.

The V gene is TRBV14, the J gene TRBJ2-3; D remains ambiguous. CDR1 and CDR2 (germline): SGHDN, FVKESK. This CDR3 has 15 amino acids. V was shortened by 6 bases and J by 4 bases, with 17 bases between the two germline ends. This CDR3 is CASREQSDPPDTQYF. CDR3 DNA sequence: TGTGCCAGCAGAGAACAGAGCGACCCCCCAGATACGCAGTATTTT.

This clone came up a few times. This chain joins TRBV19 and TRBJ2-1; 9 bases agree with TRBD2. The junction had 6 bases not matched to a gene; V was cut back by 6 bases and J by 3 bases. The V gene's germline CDR1 is LNHDA and CDR2 SQIVND (reference sequence). This CDR3 comprises 15 residues. CDR3 nucleotides: TGTGCCAGTAGCCAGACTAGCGGAGTCTACAATGAGCAGTTCTTC. Translating gives CASSQTSGVYNEQFF. The whole variable domain, remainder taken from reference TRBV19 and TRBJ2-1, is DGGITQSPKYLFRKEGQNVTLSCEQNLNHDAMYWYRQDPGQGLRLIYYSQIVNDFQKGDIAEGYSVSREKKESFPLTVTSAQKNPTAFYLCASSQTSGVYNEQFFGPGTRLTVL.